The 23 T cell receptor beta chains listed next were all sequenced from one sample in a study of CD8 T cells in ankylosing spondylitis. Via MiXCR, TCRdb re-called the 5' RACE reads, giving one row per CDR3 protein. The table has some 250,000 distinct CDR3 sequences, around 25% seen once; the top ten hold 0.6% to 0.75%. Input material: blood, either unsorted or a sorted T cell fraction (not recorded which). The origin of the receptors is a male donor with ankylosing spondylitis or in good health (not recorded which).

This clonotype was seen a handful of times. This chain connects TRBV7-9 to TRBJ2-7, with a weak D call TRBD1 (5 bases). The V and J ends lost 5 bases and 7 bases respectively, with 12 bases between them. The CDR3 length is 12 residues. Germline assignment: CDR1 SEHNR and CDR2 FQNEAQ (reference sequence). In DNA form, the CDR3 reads TGTGCCAGCAGCCACACCAGGGTTGAGCAGTACTTC. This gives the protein CASSHTRVEQYF.

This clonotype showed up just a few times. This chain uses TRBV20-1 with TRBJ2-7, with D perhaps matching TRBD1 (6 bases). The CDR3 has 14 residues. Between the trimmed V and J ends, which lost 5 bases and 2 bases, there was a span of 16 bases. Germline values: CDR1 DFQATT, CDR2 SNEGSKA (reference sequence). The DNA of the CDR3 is TGCAGTGCTGGGCAGGGCAGGGGAGCCTACGAGCAGTACTTC. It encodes CSAGQGRGAYEQYF.

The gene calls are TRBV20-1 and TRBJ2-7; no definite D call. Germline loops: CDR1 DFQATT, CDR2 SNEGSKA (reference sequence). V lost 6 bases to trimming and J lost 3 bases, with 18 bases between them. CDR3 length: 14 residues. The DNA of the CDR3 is TGCAGTGCCGGATCAGCTCGGCCCCACTACGAGCAGTACTTC. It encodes CSAGSARPHYEQYF.

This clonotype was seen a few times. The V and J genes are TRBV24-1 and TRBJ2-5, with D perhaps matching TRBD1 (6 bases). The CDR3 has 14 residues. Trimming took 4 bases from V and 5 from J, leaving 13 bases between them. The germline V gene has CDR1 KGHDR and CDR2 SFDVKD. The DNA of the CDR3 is TGTGCCACCAGTGACCCGGGACACGGGGAGACCCAGTACTTC. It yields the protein CATSDPGHGETQYF.

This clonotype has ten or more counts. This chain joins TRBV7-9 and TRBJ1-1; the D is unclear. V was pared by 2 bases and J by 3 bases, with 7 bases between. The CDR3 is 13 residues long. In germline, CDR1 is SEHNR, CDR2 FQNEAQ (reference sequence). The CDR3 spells CASSLSSDTEAFF. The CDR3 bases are TGTGCCAGCAGCTTATCCAGCGACACTGAAGCTTTCTTT.

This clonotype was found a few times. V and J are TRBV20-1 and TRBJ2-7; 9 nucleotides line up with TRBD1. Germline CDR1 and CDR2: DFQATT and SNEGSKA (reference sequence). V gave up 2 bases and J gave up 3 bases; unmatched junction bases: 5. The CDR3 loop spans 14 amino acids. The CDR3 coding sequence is TGCAGTGCTAGAAGCGACAGGGGGGGCTACGAGCAGTACTTC. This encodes CSARSDRGGYEQYF.

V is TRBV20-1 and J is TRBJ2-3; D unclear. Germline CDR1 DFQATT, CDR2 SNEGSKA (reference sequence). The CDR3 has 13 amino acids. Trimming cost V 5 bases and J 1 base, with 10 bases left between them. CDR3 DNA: TGCAGTGCTTTCGGCCCGGGCACAGATACGCAGTATTTT. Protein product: CSAFGPGTDTQYF.

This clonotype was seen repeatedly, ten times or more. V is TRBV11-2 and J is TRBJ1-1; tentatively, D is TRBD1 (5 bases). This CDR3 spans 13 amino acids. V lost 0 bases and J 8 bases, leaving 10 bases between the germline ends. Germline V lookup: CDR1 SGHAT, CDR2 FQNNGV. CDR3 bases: TGTGCCAGCAGCTTAGATCTAAGGGGAGAAGCTTTCTTT. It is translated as CASSLDLRGEAFF.

CDR3 residues: CSARGSLLKGTLHF. CDR3 bases: TGCAGTGCTAGAGGGTCCCTCCTTAAGGGAACCCTCCACTTT. The rearrangement joins TRBV20-1 to TRBJ1-6; D ambiguous. Germline V gives CDR1 DFQATT, CDR2 SNEGSKA (reference sequence). This CDR3 has 14 amino acids. V shed 1 base and J shed 14 bases, with 18 bases lying between them.

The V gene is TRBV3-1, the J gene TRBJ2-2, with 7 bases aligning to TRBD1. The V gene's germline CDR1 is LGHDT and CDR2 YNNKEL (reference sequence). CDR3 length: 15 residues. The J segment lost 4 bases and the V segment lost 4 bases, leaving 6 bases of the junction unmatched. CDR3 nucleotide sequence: TGTGCCAGCAGCCGTGACAGGGTGGCCACCGGGGAGCTGTTTTTT. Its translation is CASSRDRVATGELFF.

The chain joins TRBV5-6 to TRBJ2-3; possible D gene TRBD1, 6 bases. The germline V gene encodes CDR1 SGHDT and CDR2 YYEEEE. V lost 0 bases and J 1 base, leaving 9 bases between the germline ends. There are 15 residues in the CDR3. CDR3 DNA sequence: TGTGCCAGCAGCTTGGACAGGGTGGGCACAGATACGCAGTATTTT. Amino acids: CASSLDRVGTDTQYF. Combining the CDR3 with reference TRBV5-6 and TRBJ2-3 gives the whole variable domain DAGVTQSPTHLIKTRGQQVTLRCSPKSGHDTVSWYQQALGQGPQFIFQYYEEEERQRGNFPDRFSGHQFPNYSSELNVNALLLGDSALYLCASSLDRVGTDTQYFGPGTRLTVL.

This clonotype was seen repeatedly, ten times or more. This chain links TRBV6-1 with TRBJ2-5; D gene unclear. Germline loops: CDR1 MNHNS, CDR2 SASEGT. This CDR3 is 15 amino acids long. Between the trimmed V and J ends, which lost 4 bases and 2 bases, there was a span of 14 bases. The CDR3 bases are TGTGCCAGCAGTGCCGATTTTCTAACACAAGAGACCCAGTACTTC. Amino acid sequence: CASSADFLTQETQYF.

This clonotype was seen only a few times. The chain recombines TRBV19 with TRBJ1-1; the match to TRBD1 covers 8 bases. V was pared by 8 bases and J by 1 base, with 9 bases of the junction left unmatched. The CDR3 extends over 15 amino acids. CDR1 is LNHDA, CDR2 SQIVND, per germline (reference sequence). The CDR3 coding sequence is TGTGCCAGTCGAATACAGGGGGTAGGGAACACTGAAGCTTTCTTT. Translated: CASRIQGVGNTEAFF.

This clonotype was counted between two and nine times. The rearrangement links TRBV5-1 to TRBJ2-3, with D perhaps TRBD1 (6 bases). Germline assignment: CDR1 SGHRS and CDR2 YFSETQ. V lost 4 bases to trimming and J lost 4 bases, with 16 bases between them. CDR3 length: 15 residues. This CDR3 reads CASSPRGTSADTQYF. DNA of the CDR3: TGCGCCAGCAGCCCAAGGGGGACAAGCGCAGATACGCAGTATTTT.

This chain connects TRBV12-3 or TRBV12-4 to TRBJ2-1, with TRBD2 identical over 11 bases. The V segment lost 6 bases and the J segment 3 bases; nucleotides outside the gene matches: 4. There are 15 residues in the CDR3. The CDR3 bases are TGTGCCAGCAGGAAAACTAGCGGGGGCTACAATGAGCAGTTCTTC. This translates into CASRKTSGGYNEQFF.

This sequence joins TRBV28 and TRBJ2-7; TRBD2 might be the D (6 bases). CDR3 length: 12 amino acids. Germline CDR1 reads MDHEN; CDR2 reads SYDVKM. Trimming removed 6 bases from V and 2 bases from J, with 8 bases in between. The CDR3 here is CASRTSTYEQYF. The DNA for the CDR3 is TGTGCCAGCAGGACTAGTACCTACGAGCAGTACTTC.

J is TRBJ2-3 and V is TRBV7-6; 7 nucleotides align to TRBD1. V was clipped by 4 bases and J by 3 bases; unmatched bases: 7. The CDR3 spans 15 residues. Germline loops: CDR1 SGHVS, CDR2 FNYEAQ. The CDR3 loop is CASSSGQSPTDTQYF. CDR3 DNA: TGTGCCAGCAGCTCGGGACAGTCGCCGACAGATACGCAGTATTTT.

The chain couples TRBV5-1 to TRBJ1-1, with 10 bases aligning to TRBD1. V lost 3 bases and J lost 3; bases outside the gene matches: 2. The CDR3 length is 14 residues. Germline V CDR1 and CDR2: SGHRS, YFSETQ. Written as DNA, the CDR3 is TGCGCCAGCAGCTCCGGGACAGGGGACACTGAAGCTTTCTTT. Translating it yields CASSSGTGDTEAFF.

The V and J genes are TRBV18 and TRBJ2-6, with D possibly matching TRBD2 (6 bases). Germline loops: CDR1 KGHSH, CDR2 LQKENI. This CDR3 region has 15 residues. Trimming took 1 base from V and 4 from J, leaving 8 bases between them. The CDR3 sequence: CASSPQAGGANVLTF. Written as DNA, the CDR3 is TGTGCCAGCTCACCACAGGCGGGAGGGGCCAACGTCCTGACTTTC. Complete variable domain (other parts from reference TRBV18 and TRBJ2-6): NAGVMQNPRHLVRRRGQEARLRCSPMKGHSHVYWYRQLPEEGLKFMVYLQKENIIDESGMPKERFSAEFPKEGPSILRIQQVVRGDSAAYFCASSPQAGGANVLTFGAGSRLTVL.

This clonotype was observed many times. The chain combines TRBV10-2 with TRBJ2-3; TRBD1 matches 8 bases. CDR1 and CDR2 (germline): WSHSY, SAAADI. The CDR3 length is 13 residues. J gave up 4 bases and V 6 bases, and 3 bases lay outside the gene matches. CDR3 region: CASRDRVPDTQYF. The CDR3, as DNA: TGCGCCAGCAGGGACAGGGTCCCAGATACGCAGTATTTT.

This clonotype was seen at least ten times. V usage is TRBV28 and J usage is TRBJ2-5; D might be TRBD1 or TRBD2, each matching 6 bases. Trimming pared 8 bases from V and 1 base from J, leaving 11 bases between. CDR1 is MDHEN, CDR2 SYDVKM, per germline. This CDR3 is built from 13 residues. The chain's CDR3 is CASEGGPQETQYF. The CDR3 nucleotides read TGTGCCAGCGAGGGGGGACCCCAAGAGACCCAGTACTTC.

CDR3 sequence reads: CSAFGLGSYNEQFF. CDR3 nucleotides: TGCAGTGCTTTCGGACTAGGCTCCTACAATGAGCAGTTCTTC. The chain is built from TRBV20-1 and TRBJ2-1; 7 bases are shared with TRBD2. J lost 0 bases, V lost 5 bases, and 4 bases had no gene match. This CDR3 region has 14 residues. Looked up from germline, CDR1 is DFQATT and CDR2 is SNEGSKA (reference sequence).

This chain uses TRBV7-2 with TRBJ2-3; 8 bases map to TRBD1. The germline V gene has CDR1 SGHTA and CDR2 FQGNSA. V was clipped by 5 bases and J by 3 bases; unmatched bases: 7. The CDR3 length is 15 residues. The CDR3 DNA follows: TGTGCCAGCAGCCTCAGGGGGCGGGGAACAGATACGCAGTATTTT. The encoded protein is CASSLRGRGTDTQYF. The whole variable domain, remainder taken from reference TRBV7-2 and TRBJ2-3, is GAGVSQSPSNKVTEKGKDVELRCDPISGHTALYWYRQSLGQGLEFLIYFQGNSAPDKSGLPSDRFSAERTGGSVSTLTIQRTQQEDSAVYLCASSLRGRGTDTQYFGPGTRLTVL.